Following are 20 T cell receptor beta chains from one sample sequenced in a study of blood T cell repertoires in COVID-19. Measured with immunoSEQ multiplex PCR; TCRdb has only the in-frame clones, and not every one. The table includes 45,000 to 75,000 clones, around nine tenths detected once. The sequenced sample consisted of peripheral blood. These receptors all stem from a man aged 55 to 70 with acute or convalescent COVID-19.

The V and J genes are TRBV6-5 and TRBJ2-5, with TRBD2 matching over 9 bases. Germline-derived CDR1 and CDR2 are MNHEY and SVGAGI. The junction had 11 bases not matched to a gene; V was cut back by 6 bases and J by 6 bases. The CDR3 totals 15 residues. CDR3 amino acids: CASRPGGSGRKTQYF. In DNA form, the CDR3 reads TGTGCCAGCAGGCCCGGGGGTAGCGGGAGAAAGACCCAGTACTTC.

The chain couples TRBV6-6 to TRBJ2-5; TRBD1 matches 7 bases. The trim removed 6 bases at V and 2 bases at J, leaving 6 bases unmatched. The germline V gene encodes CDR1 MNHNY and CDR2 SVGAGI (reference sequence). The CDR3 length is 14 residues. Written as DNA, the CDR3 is TGTGCCAGCAGCCTGTCCAGGGGGCAAGAGACCCAGTACTTC. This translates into CASSLSRGQETQYF.

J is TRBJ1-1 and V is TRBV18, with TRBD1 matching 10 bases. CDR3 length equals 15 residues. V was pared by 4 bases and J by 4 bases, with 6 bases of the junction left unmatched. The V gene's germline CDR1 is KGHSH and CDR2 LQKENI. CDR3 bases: TGTGCCAGCTCACGAGGGGACAGGGGCTCCACTGAAGCTTTCTTT. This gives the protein CASSRGDRGSTEAFF.

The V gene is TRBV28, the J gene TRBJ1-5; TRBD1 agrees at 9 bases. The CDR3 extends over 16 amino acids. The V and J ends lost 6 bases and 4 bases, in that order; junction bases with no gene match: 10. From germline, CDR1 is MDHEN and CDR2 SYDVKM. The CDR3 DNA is TGTGCCAGCAGAACCGGGACAGGGTTTGGAAATCAGCCCCAGCATTTT. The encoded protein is CASRTGTGFGNQPQHF.

The CDR3 DNA reads as TGCGCCAGCACCCGGACTAGCGCCAACACCGGGGAGCTGTTTTTT. It is translated as CASTRTSANTGELFF. The rearrangement links TRBV5-1 to TRBJ2-2; 9 bases are shared with TRBD2. V trimming: 6 bases; J trimming: 2 bases; junction bases outside the gene matches: 5. The CDR3 extends over 15 amino acids. CDR1 is SGHRS and CDR2 is YFSETQ in the germline V gene.

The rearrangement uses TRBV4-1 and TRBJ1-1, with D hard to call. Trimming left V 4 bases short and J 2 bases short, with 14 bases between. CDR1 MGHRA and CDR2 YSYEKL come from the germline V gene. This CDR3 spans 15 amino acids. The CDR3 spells CASSLRRAFNTEAFF. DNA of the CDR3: TGCGCCAGCAGCCTTAGGAGGGCGTTTAACACTGAAGCTTTCTTT.

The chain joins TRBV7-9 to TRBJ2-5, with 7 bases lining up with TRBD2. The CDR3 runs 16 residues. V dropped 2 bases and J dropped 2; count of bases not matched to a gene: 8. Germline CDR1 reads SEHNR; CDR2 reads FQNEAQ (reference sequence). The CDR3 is CASSLRVLADQETQYF. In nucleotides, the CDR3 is TGTGCCAGCAGCTTAAGAGTTCTAGCGGATCAAGAGACCCAGTACTTC. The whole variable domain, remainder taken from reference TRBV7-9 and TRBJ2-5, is DTGVSQNPRHKITKRGQNVTFRCDPISEHNRLYWYRQTLGQGPEFLTYFQNEAQLEKSRLLSDRFSAERPKGSFSTLEIQRTEQGDSAMYLCASSLRVLADQETQYFGPGTRLLVL.

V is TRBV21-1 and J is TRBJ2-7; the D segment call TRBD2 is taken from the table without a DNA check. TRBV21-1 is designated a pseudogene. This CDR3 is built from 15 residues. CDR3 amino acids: CASSRSGRNPYEQYF. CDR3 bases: TGTGCCAGCAGCCGCAGCGGGAGGAACCCCTACGAGCAGTACTTC.

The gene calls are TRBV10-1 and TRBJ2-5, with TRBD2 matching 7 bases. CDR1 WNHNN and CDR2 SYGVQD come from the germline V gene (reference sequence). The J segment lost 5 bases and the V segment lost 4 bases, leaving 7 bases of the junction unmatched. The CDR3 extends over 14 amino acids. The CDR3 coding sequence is TGCGCCAGCAGTGGATCACTAGCGTGGGAGACCCAGTACTTC. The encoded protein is CASSGSLAWETQYF.

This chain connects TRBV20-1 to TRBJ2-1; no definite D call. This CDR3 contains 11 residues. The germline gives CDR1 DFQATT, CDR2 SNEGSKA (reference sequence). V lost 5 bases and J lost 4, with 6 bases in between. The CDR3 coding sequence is TGCAGTGCTTTTCGGTACAATGAGCAGTTCTTC. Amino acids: CSAFRYNEQFF.

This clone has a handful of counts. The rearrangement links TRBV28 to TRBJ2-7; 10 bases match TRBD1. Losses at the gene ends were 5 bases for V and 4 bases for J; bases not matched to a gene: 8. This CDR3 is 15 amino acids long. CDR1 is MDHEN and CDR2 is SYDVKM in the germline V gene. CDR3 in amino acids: CASSGRWDRGYEQYF. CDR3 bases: TGTGCCAGCAGTGGCAGGTGGGACAGGGGTTACGAGCAGTACTTC.

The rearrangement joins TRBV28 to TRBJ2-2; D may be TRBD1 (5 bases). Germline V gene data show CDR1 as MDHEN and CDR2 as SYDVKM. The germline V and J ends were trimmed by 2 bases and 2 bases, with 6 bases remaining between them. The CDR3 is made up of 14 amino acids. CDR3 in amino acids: CASSLTGNTGELFF. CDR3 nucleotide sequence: TGTGCCAGCAGTTTAACAGGAAACACCGGGGAGCTGTTTTTT. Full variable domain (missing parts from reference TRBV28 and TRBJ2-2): DVKVTQSSRYLVKRTGEKVFLECVQDMDHENMFWYRQDPGLGLRLIYFSYDVKMKEKGDIPEGYSVSREKKERFSLILESASTNQTSMYLCASSLTGNTGELFFGEGSRLTVL.

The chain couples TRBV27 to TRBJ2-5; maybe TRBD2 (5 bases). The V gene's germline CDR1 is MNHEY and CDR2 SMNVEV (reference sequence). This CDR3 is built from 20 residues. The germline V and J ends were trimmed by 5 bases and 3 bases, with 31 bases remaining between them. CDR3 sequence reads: CASSLHNPPGYKQEKETQYF. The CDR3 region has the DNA TGTGCCAGCAGTCTTCACAATCCGCCGGGGTACAAGCAGGAAAAAGAGACCCAGTACTTC.

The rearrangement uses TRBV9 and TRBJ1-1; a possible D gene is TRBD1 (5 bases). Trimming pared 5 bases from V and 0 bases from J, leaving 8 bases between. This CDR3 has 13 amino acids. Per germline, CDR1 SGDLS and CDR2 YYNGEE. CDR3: CASSDRMNTEAFF. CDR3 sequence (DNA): TGTGCCAGCAGTGACAGAATGAACACTGAAGCTTTCTTT.

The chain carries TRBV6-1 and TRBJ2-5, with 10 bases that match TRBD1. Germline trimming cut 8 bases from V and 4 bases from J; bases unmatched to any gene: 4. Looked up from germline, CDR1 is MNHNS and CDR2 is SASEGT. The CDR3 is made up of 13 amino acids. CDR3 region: CASVRDRGETQYF. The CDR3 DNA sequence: TGTGCCAGCGTCCGGGACAGGGGAGAGACCCAGTACTTC.

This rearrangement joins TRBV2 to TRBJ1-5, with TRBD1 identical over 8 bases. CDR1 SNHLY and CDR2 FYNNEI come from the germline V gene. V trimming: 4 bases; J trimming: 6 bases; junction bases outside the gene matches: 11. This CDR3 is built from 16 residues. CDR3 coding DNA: TGTGCCAGCAGTGTTGCCCCGGGACAGGTCAGTCAGCCCCAGCATTTT. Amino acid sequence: CASSVAPGQVSQPQHF.

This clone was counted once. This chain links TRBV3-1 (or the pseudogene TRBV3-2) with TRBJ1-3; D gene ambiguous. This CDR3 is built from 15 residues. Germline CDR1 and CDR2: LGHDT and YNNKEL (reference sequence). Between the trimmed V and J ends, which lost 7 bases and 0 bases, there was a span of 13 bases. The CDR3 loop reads CASTRWEGSGNTIYF. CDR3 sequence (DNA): TGTGCCAGCACCCGCTGGGAGGGCTCTGGAAACACCATATATTTT.

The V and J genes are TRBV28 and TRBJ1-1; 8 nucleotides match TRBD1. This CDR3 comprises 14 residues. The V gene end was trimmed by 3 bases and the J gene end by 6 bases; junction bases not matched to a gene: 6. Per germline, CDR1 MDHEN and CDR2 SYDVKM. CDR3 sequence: CASSLTGEVSEAFF. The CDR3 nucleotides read TGTGCCAGCAGTTTGACAGGGGAGGTCTCTGAAGCTTTCTTT.

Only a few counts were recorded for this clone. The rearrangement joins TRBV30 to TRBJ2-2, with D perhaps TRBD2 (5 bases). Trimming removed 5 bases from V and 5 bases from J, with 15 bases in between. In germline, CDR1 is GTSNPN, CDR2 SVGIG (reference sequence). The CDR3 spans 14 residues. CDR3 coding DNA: TGTGCCTGGGGGCTCGAGGGAGTGACCGGGGAGCTGTTTTTT. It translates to CAWGLEGVTGELFF.

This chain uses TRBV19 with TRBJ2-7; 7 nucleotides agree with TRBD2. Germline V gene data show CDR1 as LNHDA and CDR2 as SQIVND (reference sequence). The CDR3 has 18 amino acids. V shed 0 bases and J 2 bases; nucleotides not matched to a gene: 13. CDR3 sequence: CASSIEIQGGSPPYEQYF. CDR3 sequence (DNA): TGTGCCAGTAGTATAGAAATTCAGGGCGGGAGTCCGCCCTACGAGCAGTACTTC.